This T cell receptor (beta chain) derives from a study of tumor and adjacent non-tumor tissue in lung cancer. A modified ARM-PCR protocol with three rounds of nested PCR amplified TCRbeta. One entry per CDR3 protein, called by TCRdb with MiXCR from the multiplex PCR reads. This sample has approximately 90,000 distinct CDR3 sequences, with around three quarters found just once. The template was RNA from unsorted bulk tissue. This non-tumor lung sample came from over 3 cm beyond the tumor edge. A single count supports this clonotype. The junction does not match germline at one end; this may be a read error. The germline V gene encodes CDR1 MNHNY and CDR2 SVGAGI (reference sequence). The CDR3 spans 14 residues.

The sample comprised distant non-tumor lung tissue. The TCR was taken from a woman between 50 and 59 years old with non-small cell lung cancer. The gene calls are TRBV6-6 and TRBJ1-2, with D possibly matching TRBD1 (6 bases). CDR3 coding DNA: TGTGCCAGCACTTACTTCGCGGGGGCTAATGACTACACCTTC. Its translation is CASTYFAGANDYTF.